The TCR beta chain described here comes from a study of T cell responses to AZD1222 COVID-19 vaccine. This CDR3 is 11 amino acids long. Per germline, CDR1 DFQATT and CDR2 SNEGSKA (reference sequence). As to this clone: At one end the junction does not follow the germline gene, possibly because of a read error.

The assay was immunoSEQ multiplex PCR, and TCRdb's table has in-frame clones only and misses some. This table has approximately 82,000 clones, approximately 84% appearing once. The sequence came from an adult in good health. This specimen consisted of peripheral blood, obtained on day 0 of AZD1222 vaccination. The V gene is TRBV20-1, the J gene TRBJ2-1; no reliable D call. CDR3 DNA sequence: TGCAGTGCGAGAGGCTACAATGAGCAGTTCTTC. Its translation is CSARGYNEQFF.